These 9 T cell receptor beta chains share one sample of origin, sequenced in a study of shared clonotypes between healthy human individuals. The assay was immunoSEQ multiplex PCR, and TCRdb's table has in-frame clones only and misses some. Counted here are over 2,000,000 clones, about 94% occurring once; the ten biggest clones make up around 1.7%. Only CD45RO-negative cells positively selected for CCR7 counted as naive CD8 cells, so terminally differentiated effector memory CD45RA+ cells were excluded. The sample was naive CD8+ T cells from PBMCs. Receptors were obtained from a man aged 18-30 years in good health. Some clones in this sample may be carry-over from other donors' samples.

The chain recombines TRBV27 with TRBJ1-5; maybe TRBD1 (5 bases). V gave up 4 bases and J gave up 6 bases, with 10 bases separating them. CDR3 length: 13 residues. Germline CDR1 and CDR2: MNHEY and SMNVEV (reference sequence). The chain's CDR3 is CASSSGYGQPQHF. The CDR3 DNA is TGTGCCAGCAGTTCAGGGTACGGTCAGCCCCAGCATTTT.

The chain combines TRBV7-3 with TRBJ1-1; D gene unclear. The V end was cut by 5 bases, the J end by 8 bases, with 15 bases between. Looked up from germline, CDR1 is SGHTA and CDR2 is FQGTGA. There are 13 residues in the CDR3. CDR3 nucleotide sequence: TGTGCCAGCAGCCCTAATCCGGGATCCGAAGCTTTCTTT. Its translation: CASSPNPGSEAFF.

Comment on this clone: Germline and junction disagree at one end, which may indicate a read error. The V gene is TRBV6-5, the J gene TRBJ2-5; D is unclear. This CDR3 has 11 residues. The V gene's germline CDR1 is MNHEY and CDR2 SVGAGI. The CDR3 spells CIHAEQETQYF. CDR3 nucleotides: TGCATCCACGCGGAGCAAGAGACCCAGTACTTC.

This clone was recorded once. The chain carries TRBV7-9 and TRBJ1-1; 11 positions agree with TRBD1. The length of the CDR3 is 17 residues. Trimming took 5 bases from V and 1 from J; bases not matched to a gene: 9. The germline CDR1 and CDR2 sequences are SEHNR and FQNEAQ (reference sequence). CDR3 in amino acids: CASSKTGTGGRNTEAFF. Here the CDR3 DNA reads TGTGCCAGCAGCAAAACCGGGACAGGGGGTCGGAACACTGAAGCTTTCTTT.

V gene TRBV4-1 combines with J gene TRBJ2-7; tentative D call: TRBD2 (7 bases). Germline V gene lookup returns CDR1 MGHRA and CDR2 YSYEKL. Trimming left V 2 bases short and J 5 bases short, with 16 bases between. CDR3 length equals 15 residues. This CDR3 reads CASSQRGGFWDEQYF. DNA of the CDR3: TGCGCCAGCAGCCAAAGGGGGGGGTTTTGGGACGAGCAGTACTTC.

The rearrangement uses TRBV2 and TRBJ2-5, with no clear D. V was trimmed by 2 bases and J by 2 bases, leaving 9 bases between them. From germline, CDR1 is SNHLY and CDR2 FYNNEI. The CDR3 extends over 14 amino acids. CDR3 sequence: CASSEFVGQETQYF. The DNA of the CDR3 is TGTGCCAGCAGTGAATTCGTCGGACAAGAGACCCAGTACTTC.

The CDR3: CASSAGTSGANVLTF. CDR3 sequence (DNA): TGTGCCAGCAGTGCCGGAACCTCTGGGGCCAACGTCCTGACTTTC. The chain combines TRBV25-1 with TRBJ2-6; no definite D call. The V and J ends lost 4 bases and 0 bases respectively, with 7 bases between them. CDR1 is MGHDK, CDR2 SYGVNS, per germline. This CDR3 is 15 amino acids long. Combining the CDR3 with reference TRBV25-1 and TRBJ2-6 gives the whole variable domain EADIYQTPRYLVIGTGKKITLECSQTMGHDKMYWYQQDPGMELHLIHYSYGVNSTEKGDLSSESTVSRIRTEHFPLTLESARPSHTSQYLCASSAGTSGANVLTFGAGSRLTVL.

The chain couples TRBV5-6 to TRBJ2-7; 10 positions agree with TRBD1. The germline V gene has CDR1 SGHDT and CDR2 YYEEEE. The CDR3 extends over 15 amino acids. V trimming: 3 bases; J trimming: 3 bases; junction bases outside the gene matches: 6. CDR3 loop: CASSYGTGVYYEQYF. The CDR3 DNA reads TGTGCCAGCAGCTACGGGACAGGGGTTTACTACGAGCAGTACTTC.

The chain recombines TRBV7-9 with TRBJ2-7; D unresolved. With 0 bases removed from V and 1 base from J, the gap between germline ends came to 13 bases. The CDR3 runs 16 residues. The germline CDR1 and CDR2 sequences are SEHNR and FQNEAQ (reference sequence). In DNA form, the CDR3 reads TGTGCCAGCAGCTTAGCCCTCCCAGTGGAGTCCTACGAGCAGTACTTC. The encoded protein is CASSLALPVESYEQYF. Drawing the rest from reference TRBV7-9 and TRBJ2-7, the complete variable domain is DTGVSQNPRHKITKRGQNVTFRCDPISEHNRLYWYRQTLGQGPEFLTYFQNEAQLEKSRLLSDRFSAERPKGSFSTLEIQRTEQGDSAMYLCASSLALPVESYEQYFGPGTRLTVT.